This T cell receptor beta chain was found in a study of blood T cell repertoires in COVID-19. With V trimmed by 0 bases and J by 7 bases, 4 bases remained unmatched. CDR3 length: 15 residues. The germline V gene has CDR1 GTSNPN and CDR2 SVGIG (reference sequence). Profiling relied on immunoSEQ multiplex PCR, and the TCRdb table lists in-frame clones only, not all of them. This table has about 310,000 clones, roughly 84% appearing once. The sample consisted of peripheral blood. This chain connects TRBV30 to TRBJ1-5; 12 positions match TRBD1. The TCR originated in a man in his fifties with active or convalescent COVID-19. The CDR3 DNA reads as TGTGCCTGGAGTGTCGGGACAGGGGGCGGCCAGCCCCAGCATTTT. Translation: CAWSVGTGGGQPQHF. The complete variable domain, with remaining parts taken from reference TRBV30 and TRBJ1-5, reads SQTIHQWPATLVQPVGSPLSLECTVEGTSNPNLYWYRQAAGRGLQLLFYSVGIGQISSEVPQNLSASRPQDRQFILSSKKLLLSDSGFYLCAWSVGTGGGQPQHFGDGTRLSIL.